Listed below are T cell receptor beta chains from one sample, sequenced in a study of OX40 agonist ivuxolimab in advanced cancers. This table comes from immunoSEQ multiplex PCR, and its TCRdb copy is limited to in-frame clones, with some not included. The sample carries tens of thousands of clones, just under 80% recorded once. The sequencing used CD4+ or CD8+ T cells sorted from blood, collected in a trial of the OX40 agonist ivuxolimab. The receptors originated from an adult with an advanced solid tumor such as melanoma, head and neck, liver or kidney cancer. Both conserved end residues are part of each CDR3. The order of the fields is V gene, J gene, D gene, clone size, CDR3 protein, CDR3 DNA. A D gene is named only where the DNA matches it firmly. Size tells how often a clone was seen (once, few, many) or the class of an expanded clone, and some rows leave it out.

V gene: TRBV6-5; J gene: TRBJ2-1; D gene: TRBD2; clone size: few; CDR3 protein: CASGFEREVSFF; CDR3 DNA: TGTGCCAGCGGGTTCGAGCGGGAGGTCTCCTTCTTC
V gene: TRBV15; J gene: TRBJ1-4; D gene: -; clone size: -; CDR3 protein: CATSRDQGEKLFF; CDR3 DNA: TGTGCCACCAGCAGAGATCAAGGTGAAAAACTGTTTTTT
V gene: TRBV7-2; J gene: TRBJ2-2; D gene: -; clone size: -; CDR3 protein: CASSSGLPNTGELFF; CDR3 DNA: TGTGCCAGCAGCTCGGGACTCCCGAACACCGGGGAGCTGTTTTTT
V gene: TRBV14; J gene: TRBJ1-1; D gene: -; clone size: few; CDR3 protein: CASSRTESTEAFF; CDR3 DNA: TGTGCCAGCAGCAGGACAGAAAGTACTGAAGCTTTCTTT
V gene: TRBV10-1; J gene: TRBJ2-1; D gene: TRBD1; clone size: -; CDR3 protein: CASSEFRTGANSYNEQFF; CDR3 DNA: TGCGCCAGCAGTGAATTTAGGACAGGGGCAAATTCGTACAATGAGCAGTTCTTC
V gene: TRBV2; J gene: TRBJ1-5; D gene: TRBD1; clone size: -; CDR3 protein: CASSKQQGAGQPQHF; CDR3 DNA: TGTGCCAGCAGTAAACAACAGGGGGCAGGTCAGCCCCAGCATTTT
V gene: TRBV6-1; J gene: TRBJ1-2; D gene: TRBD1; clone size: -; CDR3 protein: CASSPAIRDRRGYTF; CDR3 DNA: TGTGCCAGCAGTCCAGCCATCCGGGACAGAAGGGGCTACACCTTC
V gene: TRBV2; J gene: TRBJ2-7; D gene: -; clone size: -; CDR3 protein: CASSVSGLGTEQYF; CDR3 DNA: TGTGCCAGCAGTGTCTCGGGGCTAGGCACGGAGCAGTACTTC
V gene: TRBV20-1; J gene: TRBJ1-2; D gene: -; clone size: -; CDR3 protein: CSAKQYGYTF; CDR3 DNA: TGCAGTGCTAAACAGTATGGCTACACCTTC
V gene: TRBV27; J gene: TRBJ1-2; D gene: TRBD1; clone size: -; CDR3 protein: CASSSGQGGGGYGYTF; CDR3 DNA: TGTGCCAGCAGTTCCGGACAGGGAGGGGGAGGCTATGGCTACACCTTC
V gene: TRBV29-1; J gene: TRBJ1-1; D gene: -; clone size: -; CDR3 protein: CSGTVMNTEAFF; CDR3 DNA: TGCAGCGGGACGGTGATGAACACTGAAGCTTTCTTT
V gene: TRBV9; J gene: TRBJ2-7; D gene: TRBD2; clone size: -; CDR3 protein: CASSERDFSYEQYF; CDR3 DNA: TGTGCCAGCAGCGAGCGGGACTTTTCCTACGAGCAGTACTTC
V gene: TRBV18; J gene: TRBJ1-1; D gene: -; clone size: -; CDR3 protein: CASSPPVGFNTEAFF; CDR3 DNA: TGTGCCAGCTCACCACCCGTAGGGTTTAACACTGAAGCTTTCTTT
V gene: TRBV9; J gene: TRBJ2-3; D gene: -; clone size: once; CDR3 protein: CASSGAPGARTDTQYF; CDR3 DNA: TGTGCCAGCAGCGGAGCCCCGGGGGCCCGCACAGATACGCAGTATTTT
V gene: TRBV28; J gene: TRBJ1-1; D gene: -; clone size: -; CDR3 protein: CASNQGGRTEAFF; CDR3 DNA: TGTGCCAGCAACCAAGGGGGTAGGACTGAAGCTTTCTTT
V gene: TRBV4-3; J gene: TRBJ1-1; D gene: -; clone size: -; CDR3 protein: CASSPQGRTEAFF; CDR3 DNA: TGCGCCAGCAGCCCGCAGGGACGTACTGAAGCTTTCTTT
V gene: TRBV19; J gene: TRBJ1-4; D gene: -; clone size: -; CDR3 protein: CASSQTGIGEKLFF; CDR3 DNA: TGTGCCAGTAGTCAAACAGGGATCGGGGAAAAACTGTTTTTT
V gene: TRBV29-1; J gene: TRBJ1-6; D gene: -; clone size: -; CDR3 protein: CSVGTAKDSPLHF; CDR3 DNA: TGCAGCGTTGGAACAGCTAAGGATTCACCCCTCCACTTT
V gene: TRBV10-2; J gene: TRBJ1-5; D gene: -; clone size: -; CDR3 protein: CASSESGIYSNQPQHF; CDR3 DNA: TGCGCCAGCAGTGAGTCAGGGATTTATAGCAATCAGCCCCAGCATTTT
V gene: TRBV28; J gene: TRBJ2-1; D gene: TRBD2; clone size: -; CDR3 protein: CASSPWGPVEGTSRNEQFF; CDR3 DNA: TGTGCCAGCAGCCCCTGGGGACCCGTAGAGGGGACTAGCCGCAATGAGCAGTTCTTC
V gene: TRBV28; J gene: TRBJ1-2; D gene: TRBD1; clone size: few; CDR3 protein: CASSFGQGYGYTF; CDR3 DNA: TGTGCCAGCAGTTTCGGACAGGGATATGGCTACACCTTC
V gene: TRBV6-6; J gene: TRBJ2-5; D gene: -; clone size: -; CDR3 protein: CASRQGGETQYF; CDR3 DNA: TGTGCCAGCCGGCAGGGCGGGGAGACCCAGTACTTC
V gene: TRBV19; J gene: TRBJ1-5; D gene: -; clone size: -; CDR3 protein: CASSNTRVGEQPQHF; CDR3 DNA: TGTGCCAGTAGCAACACCAGGGTTGGGGAACAGCCCCAGCATTTT
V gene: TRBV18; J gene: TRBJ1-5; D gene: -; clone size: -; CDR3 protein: CASSLRRGVGNQPQHF; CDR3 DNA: TGTGCCAGCTCTCTACGGAGAGGGGTTGGCAATCAGCCCCAGCATTTT
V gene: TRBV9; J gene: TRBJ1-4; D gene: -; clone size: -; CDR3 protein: CASGGLATNEKLFF; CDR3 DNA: TGTGCCAGCGGGGGACTCGCAACTAATGAAAAACTGTTTTTT
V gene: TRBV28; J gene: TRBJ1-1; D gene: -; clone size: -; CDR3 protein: CASSLWSQGNTEAFF; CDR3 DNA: TGTGCCAGCAGTTTATGGTCACAGGGGAACACTGAAGCTTTCTTT
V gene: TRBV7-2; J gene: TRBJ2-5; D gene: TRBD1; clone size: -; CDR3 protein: CASSQDRGETQYF; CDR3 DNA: TGTGCCAGCAGCCAAGACAGGGGAGAGACCCAGTACTTC
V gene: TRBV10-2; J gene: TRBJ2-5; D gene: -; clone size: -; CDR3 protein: CASSETRGPGTQYF; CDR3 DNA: TGCGCCAGCAGTGAGACTCGAGGGCCGGGGACCCAGTACTTC
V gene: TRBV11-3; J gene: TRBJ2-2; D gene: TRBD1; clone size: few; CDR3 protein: CASSSGGPGELFF; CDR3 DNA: TGTGCCAGCAGCTCAGGGGGACCAGGGGAGCTGTTTTTT
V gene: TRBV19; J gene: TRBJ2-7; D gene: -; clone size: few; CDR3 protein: CASSGRSPTGQYF; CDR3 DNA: TGTGCCAGCTCGGGTAGGTCCCCTACCGGGCAGTACTTC
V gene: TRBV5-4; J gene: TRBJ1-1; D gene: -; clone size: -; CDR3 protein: CASSPAGGGNTEAFF; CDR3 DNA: TGTGCCAGCAGCCCGGCCGGAGGGGGGAACACTGAAGCTTTCTTT
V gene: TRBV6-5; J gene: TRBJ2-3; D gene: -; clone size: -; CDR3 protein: CASSRDSTDTQYF; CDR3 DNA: TGTGCCAGCAGCCGGGACTCCACAGATACGCAGTATTTT
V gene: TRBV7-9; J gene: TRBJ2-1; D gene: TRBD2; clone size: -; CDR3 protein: CASSLSLAGGPDEQFF; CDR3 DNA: TGTGCCAGCAGCTTATCCTTAGCGGGAGGGCCCGATGAGCAGTTCTTC
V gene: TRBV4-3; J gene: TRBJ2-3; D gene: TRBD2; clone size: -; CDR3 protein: CASSQDSKGTSGGSDTQYF; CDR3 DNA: TGCGCCAGCAGCCAAGATTCAAAGGGGACTAGCGGGGGTAGCGATACGCAGTATTTT
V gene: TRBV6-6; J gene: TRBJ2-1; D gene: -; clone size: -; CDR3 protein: CASSSRDRMANEQFF; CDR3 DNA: TGTGCCAGCAGTTCCCGCGACAGGATGGCCAATGAGCAGTTCTTC
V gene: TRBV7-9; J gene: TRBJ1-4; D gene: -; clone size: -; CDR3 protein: CASSLDWDWMEGEKLFF; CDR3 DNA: TGTGCCAGCAGCTTAGACTGGGATTGGATGGAGGGTGAAAAACTGTTTTTT
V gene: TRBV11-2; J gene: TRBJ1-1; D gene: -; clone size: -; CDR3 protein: CASSPQGPLTEAFF; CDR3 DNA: TGTGCCAGCAGCCCGCAGGGGCCCCTCACTGAAGCTTTCTTT
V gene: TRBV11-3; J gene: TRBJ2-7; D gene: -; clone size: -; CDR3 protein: CASSLDAITYEQYF; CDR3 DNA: TGTGCCAGCAGCTTAGATGCGATCACCTACGAGCAGTACTTC
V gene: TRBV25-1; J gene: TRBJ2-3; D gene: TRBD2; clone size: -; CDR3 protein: CASSGEGLAGPSTDTQYF; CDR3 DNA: TGTGCCAGCAGTGGGGAGGGACTAGCGGGACCTAGCACAGATACGCAGTATTTT
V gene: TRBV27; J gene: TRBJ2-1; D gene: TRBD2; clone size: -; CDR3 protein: CASSLGFGRAMDEQFF; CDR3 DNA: TGTGCCAGCAGTTTAGGTTTCGGGAGGGCCATGGATGAGCAGTTCTTC
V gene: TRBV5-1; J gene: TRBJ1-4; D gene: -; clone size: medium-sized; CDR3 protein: CASSLRQEEKLFF; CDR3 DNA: TGCGCCAGCAGCCTCCGACAGGAGGAAAAACTGTTTTTT
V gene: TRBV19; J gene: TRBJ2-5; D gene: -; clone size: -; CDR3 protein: CASSTGDQETQYF; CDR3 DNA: TGTGCCAGTAGTACTGGGGACCAAGAGACCCAGTACTTC
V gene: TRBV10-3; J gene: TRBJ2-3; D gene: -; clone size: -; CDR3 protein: CAISAGGKGPTDTQYF; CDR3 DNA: TGTGCCATCAGTGCAGGGGGGAAGGGGCCCACAGATACGCAGTATTTT
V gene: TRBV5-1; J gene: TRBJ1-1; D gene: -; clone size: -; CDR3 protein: CASSLAGASATEAFF; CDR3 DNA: TGCGCCAGCAGCTTGGCAGGGGCATCGGCCACTGAAGCTTTCTTT
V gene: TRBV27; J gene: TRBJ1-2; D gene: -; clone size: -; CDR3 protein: CASSPRASGNYGYTF; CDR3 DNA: TGTGCCAGCAGTCCCCGGGCATCCGGCAACTATGGCTACACCTTC